The rows below give T cell receptor beta chains drawn from one sample of a study of T cells in Graves' hyperthyroidism and ophthalmopathy. TCRdb reprocessed the multiplex PCR reads via MiXCR and lists one record per CDR3 protein. The repertoire holds approximately 740,000 distinct CDR3 sequences, with 14% as singletons. The sequenced sample was blood. The receptors derive from a woman aged 18-29 years with Graves' hyperthyroidism. CDR3s include the opening cysteine and the closing phenylalanine or tryptophan. The order of the fields is V gene, J gene, CDR3 length, CDR3 protein.

>TRBV7-9|TRBJ1-1|14
CASSLDQVRTEAFF
>TRBV6-1|TRBJ2-5|15
CASSPVGVYQETQYF
>TRBV9|TRBJ2-3|18
CASSVAGDSRAVSDTQYF
>TRBV24-1|TRBJ1-2|15
CATSDSGTDLYGYTF
>TRBV2|TRBJ2-1|13
CASSVSGINEQFF
>TRBV12-3/TRBV12-4|TRBJ2-2|14
CASSFRPNTGELFF
>TRBV7-9|TRBJ2-7|16
CASSFGIGGRTYEQYF
>TRBV3-1|TRBJ2-1|12
CASSQLLREQFF
>TRBV5-1|TRBJ2-5|14
CASSLLEDGETQYF
>TRBV6-1|TRBJ2-5|14
CASTAGGIQETQYF
>TRBV9|TRBJ2-7|14
CASSVSQGADEQYF
>TRBV28|TRBJ2-1|16
CASSLFLGFSYNEQFF
>TRBV27|TRBJ2-5|17
CASSLPMGGGGQETQYF
>TRBV19|TRBJ2-1|15
CASSLLAVTYNEQFF
>TRBV6-1|TRBJ2-2|13
CASSGLVAGELFF
>TRBV4-1|TRBJ2-5|17
CASSPRLAGASQETQYF
>TRBV4-1|TRBJ2-5|16
CASSQESGMFGETQYF
>TRBV2|TRBJ1-6|15
CASSEWGQGNSPLHF
>TRBV6-4|TRBJ2-3|15
CASSDSAGAADTQYF
>TRBV12-3/TRBV12-4|TRBJ1-1|13
CASSPGWNTEAFF